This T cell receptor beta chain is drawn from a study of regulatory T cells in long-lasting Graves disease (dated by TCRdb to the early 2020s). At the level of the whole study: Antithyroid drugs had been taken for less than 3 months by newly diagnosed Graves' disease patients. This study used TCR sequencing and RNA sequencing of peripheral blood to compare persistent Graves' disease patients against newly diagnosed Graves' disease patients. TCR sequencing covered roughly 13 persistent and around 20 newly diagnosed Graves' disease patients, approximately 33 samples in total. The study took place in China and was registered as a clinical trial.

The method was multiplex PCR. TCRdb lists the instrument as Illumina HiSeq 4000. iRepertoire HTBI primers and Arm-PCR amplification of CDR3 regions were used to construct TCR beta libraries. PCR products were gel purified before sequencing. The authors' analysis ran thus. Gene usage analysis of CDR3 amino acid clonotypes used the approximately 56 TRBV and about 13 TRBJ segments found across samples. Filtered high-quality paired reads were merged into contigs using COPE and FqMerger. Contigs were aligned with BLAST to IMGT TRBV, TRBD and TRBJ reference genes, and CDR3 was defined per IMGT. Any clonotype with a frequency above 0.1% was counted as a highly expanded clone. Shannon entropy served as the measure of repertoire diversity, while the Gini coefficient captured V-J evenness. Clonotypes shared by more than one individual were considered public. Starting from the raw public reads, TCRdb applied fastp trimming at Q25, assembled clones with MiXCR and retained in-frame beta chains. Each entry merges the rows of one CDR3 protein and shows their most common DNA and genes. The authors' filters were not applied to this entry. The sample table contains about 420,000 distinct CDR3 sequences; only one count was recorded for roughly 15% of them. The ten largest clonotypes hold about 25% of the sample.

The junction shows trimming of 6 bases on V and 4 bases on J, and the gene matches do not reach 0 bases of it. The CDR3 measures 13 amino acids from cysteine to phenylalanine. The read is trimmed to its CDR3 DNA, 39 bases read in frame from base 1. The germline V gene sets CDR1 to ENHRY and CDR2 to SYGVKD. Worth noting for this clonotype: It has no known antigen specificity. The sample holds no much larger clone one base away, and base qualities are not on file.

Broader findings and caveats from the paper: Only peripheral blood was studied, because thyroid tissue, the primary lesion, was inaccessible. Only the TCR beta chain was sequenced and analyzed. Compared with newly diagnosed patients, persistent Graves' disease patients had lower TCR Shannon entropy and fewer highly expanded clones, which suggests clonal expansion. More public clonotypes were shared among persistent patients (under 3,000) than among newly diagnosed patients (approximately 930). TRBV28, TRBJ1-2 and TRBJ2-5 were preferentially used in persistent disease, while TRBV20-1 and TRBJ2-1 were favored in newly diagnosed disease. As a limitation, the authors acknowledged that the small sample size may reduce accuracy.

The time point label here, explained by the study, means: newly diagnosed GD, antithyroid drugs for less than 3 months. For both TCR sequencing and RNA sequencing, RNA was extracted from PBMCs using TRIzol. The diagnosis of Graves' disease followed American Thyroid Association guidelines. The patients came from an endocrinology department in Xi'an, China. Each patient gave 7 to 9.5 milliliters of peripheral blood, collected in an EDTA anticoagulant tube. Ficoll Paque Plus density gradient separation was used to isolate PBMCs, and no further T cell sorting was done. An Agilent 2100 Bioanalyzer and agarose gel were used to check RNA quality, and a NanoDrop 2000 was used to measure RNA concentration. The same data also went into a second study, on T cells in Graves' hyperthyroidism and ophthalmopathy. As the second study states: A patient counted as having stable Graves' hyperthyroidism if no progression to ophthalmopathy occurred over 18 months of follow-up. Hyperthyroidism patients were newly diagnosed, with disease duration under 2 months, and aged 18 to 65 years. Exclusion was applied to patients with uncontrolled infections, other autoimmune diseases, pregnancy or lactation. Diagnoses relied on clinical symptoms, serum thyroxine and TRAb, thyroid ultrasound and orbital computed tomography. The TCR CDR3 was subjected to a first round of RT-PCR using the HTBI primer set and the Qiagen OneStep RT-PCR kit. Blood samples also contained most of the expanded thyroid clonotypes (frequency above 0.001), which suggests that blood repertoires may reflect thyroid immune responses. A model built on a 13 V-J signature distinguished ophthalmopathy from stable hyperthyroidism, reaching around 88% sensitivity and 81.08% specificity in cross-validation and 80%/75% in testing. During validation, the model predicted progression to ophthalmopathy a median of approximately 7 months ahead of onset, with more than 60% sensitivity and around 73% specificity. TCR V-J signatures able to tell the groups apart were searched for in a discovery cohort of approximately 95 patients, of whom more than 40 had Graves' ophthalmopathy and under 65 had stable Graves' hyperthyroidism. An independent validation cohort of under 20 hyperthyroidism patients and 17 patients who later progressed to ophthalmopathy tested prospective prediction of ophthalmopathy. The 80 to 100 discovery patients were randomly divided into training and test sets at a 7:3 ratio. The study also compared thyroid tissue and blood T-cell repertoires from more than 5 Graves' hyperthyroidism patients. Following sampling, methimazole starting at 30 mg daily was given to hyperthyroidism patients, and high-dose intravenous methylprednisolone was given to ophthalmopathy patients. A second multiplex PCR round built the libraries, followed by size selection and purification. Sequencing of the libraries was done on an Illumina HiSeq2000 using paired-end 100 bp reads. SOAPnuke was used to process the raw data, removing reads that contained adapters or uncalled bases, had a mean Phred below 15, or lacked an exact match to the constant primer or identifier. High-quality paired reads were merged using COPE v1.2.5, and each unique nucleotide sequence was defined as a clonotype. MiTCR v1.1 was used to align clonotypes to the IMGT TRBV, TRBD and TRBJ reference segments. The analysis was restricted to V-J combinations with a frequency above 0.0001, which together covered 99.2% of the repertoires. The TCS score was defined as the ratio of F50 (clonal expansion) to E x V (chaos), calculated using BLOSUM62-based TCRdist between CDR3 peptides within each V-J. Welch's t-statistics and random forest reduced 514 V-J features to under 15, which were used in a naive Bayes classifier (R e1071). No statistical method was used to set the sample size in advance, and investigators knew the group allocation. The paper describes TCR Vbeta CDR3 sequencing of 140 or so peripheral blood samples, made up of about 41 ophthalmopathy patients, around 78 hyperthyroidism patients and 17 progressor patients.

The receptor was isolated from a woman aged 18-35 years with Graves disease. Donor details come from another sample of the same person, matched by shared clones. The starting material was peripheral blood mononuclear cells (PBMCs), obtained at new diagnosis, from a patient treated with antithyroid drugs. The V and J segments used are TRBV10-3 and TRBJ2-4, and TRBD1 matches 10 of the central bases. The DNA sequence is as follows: TGTGCCATCAGGGACAGGGGGAAAAACATTCAGTACTTC. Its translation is CAIRDRGKNIQYF.